One and the same sample provided the 29 T cell receptor beta chains below, sequenced in a study of vaccination and CD4 T cells after COVID-19. No cognate antigen is known for these TCRs. The Oncomine TCR Beta short-read assay was what sequenced the DNA obtained from cultured CD4+ T cells. TCRdb reprocessed the PCR reads with MiXCR, giving one entry per CDR3 protein. The sample consists of about 18,000 distinct CDR3 sequences, 56% of them appearing once. Treatment here: roughly 10-day PBMC culture with coronavirus spike peptide pools or control peptides (ViraFEST assay). Sequenced: CD4+ T cells from blood, cultured in vitro. These receptor sequences come from a human donor who had recovered from COVID-19.

This clonotype came up a few times. The rearrangement links TRBV19 to TRBJ2-3; 8 nucleotides match TRBD2. With V trimmed by 5 bases and J by 4 bases, 5 bases remained unmatched. The CDR3 sequence is 14 residues long. In germline, CDR1 is LNHDA, CDR2 SQIVND (reference sequence). The CDR3 nucleotides are TGTGCCAGTAGTGTGACTAGCGCCTCAGATACGCAGTATTTT. It codes for CASSVTSASDTQYF.

This clonotype showed up just once. The rearrangement uses TRBV5-4 and TRBJ2-1; 9 nucleotides agree with TRBD1. J lost 8 bases, V lost 2 bases, and 5 bases had no gene match. CDR3 length equals 14 residues. Germline V gives CDR1 SGHNT, CDR2 YYREEE (reference sequence). The CDR3 nucleotides read TGTGCCAGCAGCTTCACAGGGGGCATCTATGAGCAGTTCTTC. Amino acid sequence: CASSFTGGIYEQFF. The full variable domain, its missing parts supplied by reference TRBV5-4 and TRBJ2-1, is ETGVTQSPTHLIKTRGQQVTLRCSSQSGHNTVSWYQQALGQGPQFIFQYYREEENGRGNFPPRFSGLQFPNYSSELNVNALELDDSALYLCASSFTGGIYEQFFGPGTRLTVL.

This clonotype was seen a few times. The CDR3, as DNA: TGTGCCACCAGTGATTTTACAGACCTAGAGACCCAGTACTTC. Protein product: CATSDFTDLETQYF. V usage is TRBV24-1 and J usage is TRBJ2-5, with unresolved D. CDR1 and CDR2 (germline): KGHDR, SFDVKD. The CDR3 is 14 amino acids. V lost 1 base to trimming and J lost 4 bases, with 9 bases between them.

This clonotype was seen a few times. V and J are TRBV27 and TRBJ2-7, with TRBD2 matching over 15 bases. CDR1 MNHEY and CDR2 SMNVEV come from the germline V gene (reference sequence). The CDR3 consists of 17 residues. Losses at the gene ends were 4 bases for V and 2 bases for J; bases not matched to a gene: 6. The CDR3 nucleotides are TGTGCCAGCAGTTCACCGGGACTAGCGGGAGGTACCTACGAGCAGTACTTC. Encoded protein: CASSSPGLAGGTYEQYF.

The chain joins TRBV25-1 to TRBJ1-6; unclear D gene. Trimming took 4 bases from V and 0 from J, leaving 19 bases between them. CDR1 is MGHDK and CDR2 is SYGVNS in the germline V gene. This CDR3 is built from 19 residues. CDR3: CASSGNGVLTSSYNSPLHF. In nucleotides, the CDR3 is TGTGCCAGCAGTGGGAATGGGGTGCTGACGAGCTCCTATAATTCACCCCTCCACTTT.

The chain links TRBV20-1 to TRBJ1-5; weak D call: TRBD1 (5 bases). Per germline, CDR1 DFQATT and CDR2 SNEGSKA (reference sequence). The V end lost 3 bases, the J end lost 4 bases, and 13 bases lay between the germline ends. The CDR3 is made up of 14 amino acids. This CDR3 reads CSASAGFGNQPQHF. The DNA of the CDR3 is TGCAGTGCTAGCGCAGGGTTTGGGAATCAGCCCCAGCATTTT.

This rearrangement joins TRBV19 to TRBJ2-5; 8 bases fit TRBD1. The CDR3 loop spans 17 amino acids. The V segment lost 1 base and the J segment 0 bases; nucleotides outside the gene matches: 7. Germline-derived CDR1 and CDR2 are LNHDA and SQIVND (reference sequence). The CDR3 is CASSIGGQGAYQETQYF. The CDR3 nucleotides read TGTGCCAGTAGTATAGGCGGGCAGGGGGCCTACCAAGAGACCCAGTACTTC.

J is TRBJ1-1 and V is TRBV20-1; tentatively, D is TRBD1 (6 bases). There are 13 residues in the CDR3. Trimming cost V 2 bases and J 4 bases, with 11 bases left between them. CDR1 DFQATT and CDR2 SNEGSKA come from the germline V gene (reference sequence). The CDR3 is CSARKRGTTEAFF. The CDR3, as DNA: TGCAGTGCTAGAAAAAGGGGGACCACTGAAGCTTTCTTT.

The chain recombines TRBV6-4 with TRBJ2-2, with D unresolved. Trimming took off 5 bases at V and 1 base at J, with 8 bases between the two ends. From germline, CDR1 is MRHNA and CDR2 SNTAGT. This CDR3 is built from 14 residues. The CDR3 bases are TGTGCCAGCAGTTACCTCGTGAACACCGGGGAGCTGTTTTTT. Translating it yields CASSYLVNTGELFF.

The chain couples TRBV28 to TRBJ2-7, with D possibly TRBD1 on 7 matching bases. Trimming stripped 3 bases from V and 6 bases from J, with 15 bases between. This CDR3 region has 14 residues. Germline V gene sequence: CDR1 MDHEN, CDR2 SYDVKM. CDR3 sequence reads: CASSFSSGGREQYF. The CDR3, as DNA: TGTGCCAGCAGTTTCTCTTCAGGGGGGCGCGAGCAGTACTTC.

The rearrangement uses TRBV20-1 and TRBJ2-5; D possibly corresponds to TRBD2 (6 bases). CDR1 and CDR2 (germline): DFQATT, SNEGSKA (reference sequence). CDR3 length: 15 residues. The CDR3 region is CSSTRAAGNKETQYF. The CDR3 DNA reads TGCAGCTCAACTCGGGCGGCGGGGAATAAAGAGACCCAGTACTTC.

The rearrangement links TRBV19 to TRBJ2-2; 12 positions match TRBD2. J was trimmed by 5 bases and V by 5 bases; bases with no gene match: 3. The CDR3 loop spans 15 amino acids. CDR1 is LNHDA, CDR2 SQIVND, per germline (reference sequence). In nucleotides, the CDR3 is TGTGCCAGTAGTCTAGCGGGAGGGGGGACCGGGGAGCTGTTTTTT. It codes for CASSLAGGGTGELFF.

This sequence joins TRBV6-1 and TRBJ1-1; D remains ambiguous. This CDR3 comprises 12 residues. CDR1 is MNHNS, CDR2 SASEGT, per germline. Trimming pared 10 bases from V and 3 bases from J, leaving 12 bases between. The CDR3 coding sequence is TGTGCCACGAAAGATCCGGACACTGAAGCTTTCTTT. Its translation: CATKDPDTEAFF.

The J gene is TRBJ1-1, the V gene TRBV2, with 10 bases lining up with TRBD1. In germline, CDR1 is SNHLY, CDR2 FYNNEI. Losses at the gene ends were 1 base for V and 5 bases for J; bases not matched to a gene: 4. The CDR3 runs to 15 residues. CDR3 protein: CASSEGDRGGTEAFF. The CDR3 region has the DNA TGTGCCAGCAGTGAAGGGGACAGGGGAGGGACTGAAGCTTTCTTT.

This clonotype was picked up a small number of times. This chain links TRBV2 with TRBJ1-1; no firm D call. Between the trimmed V and J ends, which lost 4 bases and 9 bases, there was a span of 15 bases. The V gene's germline CDR1 is SNHLY and CDR2 FYNNEI. The CDR3 runs 13 residues. Here the CDR3 reads CASSAGQDGKAFF. In DNA form, the CDR3 reads TGTGCCAGCAGTGCCGGGCAGGACGGCAAAGCTTTCTTT. Full variable domain (missing parts from reference TRBV2 and TRBJ1-1): EPEVTQTPSHQVTQMGQEVILRCVPISNHLYFYWYRQILGQKVEFLVSFYNNEISEKSEIFDDQFSVERPDGSNFTLKIRSTKLEDSAMYFCASSAGQDGKAFFGQGTRLTVV.

This rearrangement joins TRBV28 to TRBJ1-5; a weak D match, TRBD1 (5 bases). CDR3 length equals 18 residues. V lost 5 bases, J lost 5 bases, and 25 bases lay in between. Germline CDR1 and CDR2: MDHEN and SYDVKM. CDR3 loop: CASSPTGGLGSIDQPQHF. CDR3 nucleotides: TGTGCCAGCAGTCCCACGGGGGGTTTGGGGTCCATCGATCAGCCCCAGCATTTT.

This clonotype was found a few times. The chain has TRBV6-1 and TRBJ2-2; the D gene is possibly TRBD1 (5 bases). Germline V CDR1 and CDR2: MNHNS, SASEGT. Trimming left V 4 bases short and J 0 bases short, with 9 bases between. The CDR3 extends over 15 amino acids. The CDR3 region has the DNA TGTGCCAGCAGTGTAGACAGAACGAACACCGGGGAGCTGTTTTTT. It yields the protein CASSVDRTNTGELFF.

J is TRBJ1-5 and V is TRBV19; D perhaps matches TRBD1 (5 bases). Trimming removed 8 bases at V and 1 base at J, with 12 bases between. Germline lookup yields CDR1 LNHDA and CDR2 SQIVND (reference sequence). The CDR3 has 14 residues. DNA for the CDR3: TGTGCCAGTCGACCCAGGGTGAGCAATCAGCCCCAGCATTTT. Its translation is CASRPRVSNQPQHF.

The V and J genes are TRBV21-1 and TRBJ1-1; TRBD1, the table's D call, was not compared with the DNA. TRBV21-1 constitutes a pseudogene. CDR3 size: 19 residues. In DNA form, the CDR3 reads TGTGTCAGCAGCAAAACGCCCCGGGCTTTACAGGCCATGAACACTGAAGCTTTCTTT. It specifies CVSSKTPRALQAMNTEAFF.

The chain couples TRBV11-3 to TRBJ2-7, with 8 positions matching TRBD2. V was pared by 0 bases and J by 1 base, with 2 bases of the junction left unmatched. Germline V gene data show CDR1 as SGHNT and CDR2 as YENEEA. CDR3 size: 15 residues. The CDR3 DNA follows: TGTGCCAGCAGCTTAGAGGGGACTAGTTCCTACGAGCAGTACTTC. Encoded protein: CASSLEGTSSYEQYF.

This chain joins TRBV11-2 and TRBJ2-3; D possibly corresponds to TRBD1 (5 bases). V gave up 4 bases and J gave up 6 bases, with 20 bases separating them. Germline CDR1 reads SGHAT; CDR2 reads FQNNGV. The CDR3 consists of 16 residues. The CDR3, as DNA: TGTGCCAGCAGCTACAGAGTGCGACAGTTATTGGATACGCAGTATTTT. Its protein product is CASSYRVRQLLDTQYF. The full variable domain, its missing parts supplied by reference TRBV11-2 and TRBJ2-3, is EAGVAQSPRYKIIEKRQSVAFWCNPISGHATLYWYQQILGQGPKLLIQFQNNGVVDDSQLPKDRFSAERLKGVDSTLKIQPAKLEDSAVYLCASSYRVRQLLDTQYFGPGTRLTVL.

The chain couples TRBV6-1 to TRBJ2-7; TRBD2 matches at 14 bases. From germline, CDR1 is MNHNS and CDR2 SASEGT. J lost 7 bases, V lost 4 bases, and 9 bases had no gene match. The CDR3 has 16 residues. In DNA, the CDR3 is TGTGCCAGCAGTGTTCCGGGACTAGCGGGAGTAAGAGAGCAGTACTTC. The encoded protein is CASSVPGLAGVREQYF.

This clonotype was picked up a small number of times. The chain has TRBV20-1 and TRBJ2-5; 7 bases are shared with TRBD2. Trimming at V came to 2 bases and at J to 2 bases, leaving 5 bases not matched to a gene. From germline, CDR1 is DFQATT and CDR2 SNEGSKA (reference sequence). The CDR3 consists of 14 residues. The CDR3 region is CSARWIAGQETQYF. The CDR3, as DNA: TGCAGTGCTAGATGGATAGCGGGTCAAGAGACCCAGTACTTC.

The rearrangement joins TRBV27 to TRBJ2-7; possible D gene TRBD2, 7 bases. Germline CDR1 MNHEY, CDR2 SMNVEV (reference sequence). There are 16 residues in the CDR3. Deletions cut 6 bases from V and 3 bases from J, with 21 bases between. The CDR3 DNA reads TGTGCCAGCAGCGAACTGGGGGGGGGCTCTGTCTACGAGCAGTACTTC. Protein sequence: CASSELGGGSVYEQYF.

This clonotype occurred a few times. The V gene is TRBV2, the J gene TRBJ2-3, with D possibly being TRBD1 or TRBD2 (5 bases each). The germline V gene has CDR1 SNHLY and CDR2 FYNNEI. The CDR3 runs 17 residues. The V end lost 3 bases, the J end lost 4 bases, and 20 bases lay between the germline ends. The CDR3 nucleotides are TGTGCCAGCAGTGAGAGGGCAGGGCCAGGCTCGGCAGATACGCAGTATTTT. Protein sequence: CASSERAGPGSADTQYF.

The chain combines TRBV20-1 with TRBJ1-2; D is perhaps TRBD1 (5 bases). Germline CDR1 reads DFQATT; CDR2 reads SNEGSKA (reference sequence). V lost 6 bases to trimming and J lost 2 bases, with 10 bases between them. CDR3 length: 12 residues. This chain's CDR3 is CSAGARNYGYTF. In nucleotides, the CDR3 is TGCAGTGCAGGGGCGCGGAACTATGGCTACACCTTC.

V is TRBV30 and J is TRBJ1-5; 7 bases map to TRBD1. With 1 base clipped from V and 7 bases from J, the junction kept 4 bases outside the gene matches. CDR3 length: 13 residues. The germline gives CDR1 GTSNPN, CDR2 SVGIG (reference sequence). In DNA form, the CDR3 reads TGTGCCTGGAGTGGACAGGGATGGCAGCCCCAGCATTTT. Translation gives CAWSGQGWQPQHF.

This clonotype was detected a few times. The rearrangement uses TRBV30 and TRBJ1-2; no reliable D call. Germline-derived CDR1 and CDR2 are GTSNPN and SVGIG (reference sequence). This CDR3 has 14 amino acids. The ends were cut back, 2 bases at V and 5 bases at J, with 15 bases in the middle. The CDR3 spells CAWSYSRRQYGYTF. CDR3 DNA: TGTGCCTGGAGTTACAGCAGGCGACAATATGGCTACACCTTC.

This clonotype appeared a few times. The genes are TRBV2 and TRBJ1-2, with TRBD1 identical over 8 bases. The V gene end was trimmed by 6 bases and the J gene end by 3 bases; junction bases not matched to a gene: 21. Germline CDR1 and CDR2: SNHLY and FYNNEI. CDR3 length: 19 residues. The CDR3 loop reads CASRPLTDPTGGRYYGYTF. CDR3 in DNA: TGTGCCAGCAGGCCGCTGACCGACCCTACAGGGGGGCGGTACTATGGCTACACCTTC.